What follows are 23 T cell receptor beta chains derived from one specimen sequenced in a study of blood T cell repertoires in COVID-19. Assay used: immunoSEQ multiplex PCR; TCRdb lists only in-frame clones, some missing. The table lists hundreds of thousands of clones, 70% to 90% of them singletons, with approximately 2.5% in the top ten. Sequencing used peripheral blood. The receptors originated from a woman aged 55 to 70 with COVID-19, enrolled during active disease.

The V gene is TRBV11-3, the J gene TRBJ2-7, with TRBD2 matching over 8 bases. Germline V lookup: CDR1 SGHNT, CDR2 YENEEA. Losses at the gene ends were 5 bases for V and 5 bases for J; bases not matched to a gene: 5. The CDR3 is made up of 13 amino acids. CDR3 amino acids: CASSPSGGDEQYF. The DNA for the CDR3 is TGTGCCAGCAGCCCGAGCGGGGGAGACGAGCAGTACTTC.

This chain's CDR3 is CASSSPTRTYEQYF. CDR3 in DNA: TGTGCCAGCAGTTCCCCGACTAGAACCTACGAGCAGTACTTC. This chain connects TRBV27 to TRBJ2-7; perhaps TRBD2 as D (6 bases). Per germline, CDR1 MNHEY and CDR2 SMNVEV (reference sequence). V lost 4 bases and J lost 2, with 12 bases in between. CDR3 length: 14 residues.

The chain couples TRBV5-1 to TRBJ2-1; TRBD2 matches 8 bases. This CDR3 has 15 residues. The germline V gene has CDR1 SGHRS and CDR2 YFSETQ. The ends lost 6 bases at V and 2 bases at J; junction bases unmatched: 7. CDR3 nucleotide sequence: TGCGCCAGCAATACGGGAGGGGCGGCCTACAATGAGCAGTTCTTC. Translated, it gives CASNTGGAAYNEQFF.

The rearrangement uses TRBV9 and TRBJ2-1; D remains unclear. Trimming stripped 2 bases from V and 5 bases from J, with 14 bases between. The CDR3 covers 15 residues. Germline V gives CDR1 SGDLS, CDR2 YYNGEE. CDR3 bases: TGTGCCAGCAGCGTCGGGTCCCACCTAAACAATGAGCAGTTCTTC. Translation gives CASSVGSHLNNEQFF. Combining the CDR3 with reference TRBV9 and TRBJ2-1 gives the whole variable domain DSGVTQTPKHLITATGQRVTLRCSPRSGDLSVYWYQQSLDQGLQFLIQYYNGEERAKGNILERFSAQQFPDLHSELNLSSLELGDSALYFCASSVGSHLNNEQFFGPGTRLTVL.

This chain links TRBV5-1 with TRBJ2-1, with 12 bases fitting TRBD2. The CDR3 extends over 17 amino acids. Germline assignment: CDR1 SGHRS and CDR2 YFSETQ. V lost 4 bases and J lost 5; bases outside the gene matches: 10. The CDR3 DNA is TGCGCCAGCAGCCCGGGCCTACTAGCGGGGGGTCACAATGAGCAGTTCTTC. Its translation is CASSPGLLAGGHNEQFF.

The chain combines TRBV11-2 with TRBJ1-2; the D gene is possibly TRBD1 (6 bases). Germline CDR1 is SGHAT and CDR2 is FQNNGV. Trimming removed 4 bases from V and 2 bases from J, with 11 bases in between. The CDR3 length is 14 residues. The CDR3 loop is CASSWTDTNYGYTF. CDR3 nucleotides: TGTGCCAGCAGCTGGACAGATACCAACTATGGCTACACCTTC.

V is TRBV19 and J is TRBJ2-1; TRBD1 agrees at 7 bases. Germline V CDR1 and CDR2: LNHDA, SQIVND (reference sequence). CDR3 size: 16 residues. Trimming took 4 bases from V and 2 from J; bases not matched to a gene: 8. In DNA form, the CDR3 reads TGTGCCAGTAGTAAAACTTCAGGGGGTACCTACAATGAGCAGTTCTTC. Amino acid sequence: CASSKTSGGTYNEQFF.

The V gene is TRBV3-1 (or the pseudogene TRBV3-2), the J gene TRBJ2-7; perhaps TRBD1 as D (5 bases). The CDR3 is 12 amino acids. Per the germline V gene, CDR1 is LGHDT and CDR2 is YNNKEL (reference sequence). Trimming cost V 7 bases and J 3 bases, with 10 bases left between them. CDR3 loop: CASTPGHYEQYF. The CDR3 nucleotides read TGTGCCAGCACCCCAGGGCACTACGAGCAGTACTTC.

There are a few counts of this clone. The chain recombines TRBV28 with TRBJ1-6; D unclear. V was trimmed by 5 bases and J by 8 bases, leaving 7 bases between them. Germline CDR1 is MDHEN and CDR2 is SYDVKM. This CDR3 has 12 amino acids. The chain's CDR3 is CASSQRDSPLHF. The DNA for the CDR3 is TGTGCCAGCAGTCAGCGGGATTCACCCCTCCACTTT.

The V gene is TRBV28, the J gene TRBJ1-6, with TRBD1 matching over 8 bases. The J segment lost 4 bases and the V segment lost 5 bases, leaving 4 bases of the junction unmatched. Germline values: CDR1 MDHEN, CDR2 SYDVKM. The CDR3 runs to 15 residues. CDR3 sequence reads: CASSLWTGYNSPLHF. Here the CDR3 DNA reads TGTGCCAGCAGTCTCTGGACAGGGTATAATTCACCCCTCCACTTT.

The rearrangement uses TRBV19 and TRBJ2-1; 7 bases are a match to TRBD2. CDR3 size: 16 residues. Trimming cost V 6 bases and J 0 bases; bases outside gene matches: 8. Germline values: CDR1 LNHDA, CDR2 SQIVND (reference sequence). CDR3 sequence reads: CASSGLRGSSYNEQFF. The CDR3 DNA sequence: TGTGCCAGTAGCGGATTGCGGGGGTCCTCCTACAATGAGCAGTTCTTC.

In this sample, this clone turned up a few times. The chain recombines TRBV2 with TRBJ1-5, with no clear D. This CDR3 spans 14 amino acids. V was shortened by 6 bases and J by 0 bases, with 9 bases between the two germline ends. Germline CDR1 is SNHLY and CDR2 is FYNNEI. The CDR3 is CASRVDNSNQPQHF. The CDR3 bases are TGTGCCAGCAGGGTAGACAATAGCAATCAGCCCCAGCATTTT.

This clone was recorded once. The chain recombines TRBV3-1 (or the pseudogene TRBV3-2) with TRBJ1-4; perhaps TRBD1 as D (5 bases). V dropped 4 bases and J dropped 2 bases, with 14 bases sitting between them. The germline gives CDR1 LGHDT, CDR2 YNNKEL (reference sequence). This CDR3 is built from 16 residues. The CDR3 DNA reads TGTGCCAGCAGCCTACTCGGGGGGACGACTAATGAAAAACTGTTTTTT. Translating it yields CASSLLGGTTNEKLFF.

The chain links TRBV30 to TRBJ1-6, with D perhaps matching TRBD1 (5 bases). Between the trimmed V and J ends, which lost 1 base and 7 bases, there was a span of 14 bases. CDR3 length: 15 residues. The germline V gene encodes CDR1 GTSNPN and CDR2 SVGIG (reference sequence). DNA of the CDR3: TGTGCCTGGAGTGATCTGGACATTAGGAATTCACCCCTCCACTTT. This translates into CAWSDLDIRNSPLHF.

The chain combines TRBV27 with TRBJ1-5, with a tentative D call TRBD1 (5 bases). This CDR3 region has 13 residues. The V end lost 3 bases, the J end lost 7 bases, and 10 bases lay between the germline ends. The V gene's germline CDR1 is MNHEY and CDR2 SMNVEV (reference sequence). The CDR3 loop is CASSLGGGQPQHF. Written as DNA, the CDR3 is TGTGCCAGCAGTTTGGGGGGGGGACAGCCCCAGCATTTT.

This rearrangement joins TRBV6-1 to TRBJ1-2; 8 nucleotides match TRBD1. This CDR3 region has 17 residues. With 4 bases clipped from V and 0 bases from J, the junction kept 10 bases outside the gene matches. CDR1 is MNHNS and CDR2 is SASEGT in the germline V gene. CDR3 residues: CASSVDRAAKANYGYTF. The CDR3 DNA reads TGTGCCAGCAGTGTGGACAGGGCGGCGAAAGCTAACTATGGCTACACCTTC.

The V gene is TRBV10-3, the J gene TRBJ1-2; D is perhaps TRBD1 (6 bases). V was pared by 0 bases and J by 12 bases, with 14 bases between. CDR1 is ENHRY, CDR2 SYGVKD, per germline. The CDR3 sequence is 13 residues long. CDR3 sequence reads: CAISESPRTVHTF. The CDR3 region has the DNA TGTGCCATCAGTGAGTCCCCCCGGACAGTCCACACCTTC.

This clone was observed a single time. The rearrangement links TRBV18 to TRBJ1-2; D not resolved. CDR3 length: 13 residues. Germline loops: CDR1 KGHSH, CDR2 LQKENI. Trimming shortened V by 2 bases and J by 7 bases, and 11 bases separated the two germline ends. This CDR3 is CASSPASTGGYTF. The CDR3 DNA reads TGTGCCAGCTCACCAGCTTCGACGGGTGGCTACACCTTC.

The chain uses TRBV7-8 and TRBJ2-2; possibly TRBD2 for D (5 bases). The CDR3 spans 15 residues. The germline CDR1 and CDR2 sequences are SGHVS and FQNEAQ. V lost 1 base, J lost 8 bases, and 14 bases lay in between. The CDR3 here is CASSLVLGVQGELFF. CDR3 DNA sequence: TGTGCCAGCAGCTTAGTATTGGGAGTGCAGGGGGAGCTGTTTTTT.

The chain couples TRBV7-3 to TRBJ1-1; D is perhaps TRBD1 (6 bases). The germline gives CDR1 SGHTA, CDR2 FQGTGA. V shed 1 base and J shed 3 bases, with 9 bases lying between them. The CDR3 sequence is 14 residues long. The DNA of the CDR3 is TGTGCCAGCAGCTTAAGGGGGCGCGACACTGAAGCTTTCTTT. Protein: CASSLRGRDTEAFF.

V and J are TRBV11-2 and TRBJ2-5, with TRBD2 matching 10 bases. The CDR3 runs to 15 residues. The V gene end was trimmed by 7 bases and the J gene end by 2 bases; junction bases not matched to a gene: 7. Germline CDR1 reads SGHAT; CDR2 reads FQNNGV. CDR3 loop: CASILAGETQETQYF. The CDR3 DNA is TGTGCCAGCATCCTAGCGGGAGAGACTCAAGAGACCCAGTACTTC. Complete variable domain (other parts from reference TRBV11-2 and TRBJ2-5): EAGVAQSPRYKIIEKRQSVAFWCNPISGHATLYWYQQILGQGPKLLIQFQNNGVVDDSQLPKDRFSAERLKGVDSTLKIQPAKLEDSAVYLCASILAGETQETQYFGPGTRLLVL.

The chain carries TRBV29-1 and TRBJ2-7; 12 bases fit TRBD2. Germline values: CDR1 SQVTM, CDR2 ANQGSEA. This CDR3 has 13 amino acids. Unmatched junction bases numbered 4, after V lost 7 bases and J lost 3 bases. The CDR3 coding sequence is TGCAGCGCCGCTAGCGGGGGGGGCTACGAGCAGTACTTC. Translated: CSAASGGGYEQYF.

This chain links TRBV7-3 with TRBJ2-2; a weak D match, TRBD1 (5 bases). V lost 5 bases to trimming and J lost 0 bases, with 10 bases between them. The length of the CDR3 is 15 residues. Germline V gene data show CDR1 as SGHTA and CDR2 as FQGTGA. The DNA of the CDR3 is TGTGCCAGCAGCATCCTGACAGCGAACACCGGGGAGCTGTTTTTT. It is translated as CASSILTANTGELFF. The variable domain in full, completed from reference TRBV7-3 and TRBJ2-2, reads GAGVSQTPSNKVTEKGKYVELRCDPISGHTALYWYRQSLGQGPEFLIYFQGTGAADDSGLPNDRFFAVRPEGSVSTLKIQRTERGDSAVYLCASSILTANTGELFFGEGSRLTVL.